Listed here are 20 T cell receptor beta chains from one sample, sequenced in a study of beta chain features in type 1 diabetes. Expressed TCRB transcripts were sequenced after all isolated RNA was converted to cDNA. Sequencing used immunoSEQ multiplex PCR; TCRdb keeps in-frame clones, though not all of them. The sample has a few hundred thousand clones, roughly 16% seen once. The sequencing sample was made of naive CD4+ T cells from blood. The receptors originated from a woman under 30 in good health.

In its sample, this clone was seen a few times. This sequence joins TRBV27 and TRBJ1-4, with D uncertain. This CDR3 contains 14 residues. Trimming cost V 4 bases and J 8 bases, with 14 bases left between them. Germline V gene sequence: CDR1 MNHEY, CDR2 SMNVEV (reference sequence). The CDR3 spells CASSSRGMGEKLFF. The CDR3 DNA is TGTGCCAGCAGTTCTCGCGGGATGGGGGAAAAACTGTTTTTT. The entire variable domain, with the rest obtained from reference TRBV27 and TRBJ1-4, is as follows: EAQVTQNPRYLITVTGKKLTVTCSQNMNHEYMSWYRQDPGLGLRQIYYSMNVEVTDKGDVPEGYKVSRKEKRNFPLILESPSPNQTSLYFCASSSRGMGEKLFFGSGTQLSVL.

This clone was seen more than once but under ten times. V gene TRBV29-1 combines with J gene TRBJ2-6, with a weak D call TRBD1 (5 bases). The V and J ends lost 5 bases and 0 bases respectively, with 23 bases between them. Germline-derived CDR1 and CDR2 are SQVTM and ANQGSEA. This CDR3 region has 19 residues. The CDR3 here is CSVSLGLGRQSSGANVLTF. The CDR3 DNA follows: TGCAGCGTTTCCTTGGGGCTGGGCCGCCAGAGCTCTGGGGCCAACGTCCTGACTTTC.

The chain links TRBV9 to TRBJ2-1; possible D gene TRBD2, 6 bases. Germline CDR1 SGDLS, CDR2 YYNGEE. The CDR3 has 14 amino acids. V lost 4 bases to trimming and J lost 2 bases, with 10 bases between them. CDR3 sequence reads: CASSLSGTYNEQFF. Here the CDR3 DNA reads TGTGCCAGCAGCCTTAGCGGAACCTACAATGAGCAGTTCTTC. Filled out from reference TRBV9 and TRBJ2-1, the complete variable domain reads DSGVTQTPKHLITATGQRVTLRCSPRSGDLSVYWYQQSLDQGLQFLIQYYNGEERAKGNILERFSAQQFPDLHSELNLSSLELGDSALYFCASSLSGTYNEQFFGPGTRLTVL.

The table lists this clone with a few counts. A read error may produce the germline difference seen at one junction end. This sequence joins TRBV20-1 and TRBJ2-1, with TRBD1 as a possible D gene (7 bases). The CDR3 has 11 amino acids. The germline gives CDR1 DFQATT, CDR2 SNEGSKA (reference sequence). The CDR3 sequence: CSQGGPNEQFF. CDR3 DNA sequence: TGTAGTCAGGGGGGCCCCAATGAGCAGTTCTTC.

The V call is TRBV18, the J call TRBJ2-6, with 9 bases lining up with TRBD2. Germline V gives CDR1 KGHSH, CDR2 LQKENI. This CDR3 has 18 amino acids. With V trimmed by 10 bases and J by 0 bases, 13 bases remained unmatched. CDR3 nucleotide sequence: TGTGCCACCCTCGTCGGTAGCGGGAGATTCTCTGGGGCCAACGTCCTGACTTTC. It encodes CATLVGSGRFSGANVLTF.

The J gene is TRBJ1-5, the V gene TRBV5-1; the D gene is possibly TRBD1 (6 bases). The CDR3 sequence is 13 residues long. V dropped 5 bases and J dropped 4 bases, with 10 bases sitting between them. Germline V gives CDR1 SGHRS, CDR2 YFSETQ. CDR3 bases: TGCGCCAGCAGTGAACAGGGTAATCAGCCCCAGCATTTT. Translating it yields CASSEQGNQPQHF.

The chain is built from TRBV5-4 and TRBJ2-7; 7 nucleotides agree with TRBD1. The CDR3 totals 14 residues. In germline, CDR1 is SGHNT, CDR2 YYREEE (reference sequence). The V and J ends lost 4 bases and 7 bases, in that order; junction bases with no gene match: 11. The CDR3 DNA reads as TGTGCCAGCAGCGTACCGGGACAGCCACTGGAGCAGTACTTC. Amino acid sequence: CASSVPGQPLEQYF.

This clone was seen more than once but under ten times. The CDR3 is CSVPRGSKTYNEQFF. DNA for the CDR3: TGCAGCGTTCCTCGGGGTTCCAAAACCTACAATGAGCAGTTCTTC. The chain carries TRBV29-1 and TRBJ2-1; maybe TRBD2 (5 bases). The V end lost 5 bases, the J end lost 2 bases, and 16 bases lay between the germline ends. The CDR3 runs to 15 residues. Germline lookup yields CDR1 SQVTM and CDR2 ANQGSEA.

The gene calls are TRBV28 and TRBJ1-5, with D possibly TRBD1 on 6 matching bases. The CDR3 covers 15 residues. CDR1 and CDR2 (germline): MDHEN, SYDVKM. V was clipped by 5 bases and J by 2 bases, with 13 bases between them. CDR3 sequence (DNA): TGTGCCAGCAGTCCAGGACAGTCGGGCAATCAGCCCCAGCATTTT. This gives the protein CASSPGQSGNQPQHF.

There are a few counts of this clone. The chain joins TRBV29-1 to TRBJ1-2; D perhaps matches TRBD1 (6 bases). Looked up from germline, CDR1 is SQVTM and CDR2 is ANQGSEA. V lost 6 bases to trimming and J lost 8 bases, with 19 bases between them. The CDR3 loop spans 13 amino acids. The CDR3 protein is CSVGGQYLRGYTF. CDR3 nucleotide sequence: TGCAGCGTCGGTGGACAGTACCTTCGGGGCTACACCTTC.

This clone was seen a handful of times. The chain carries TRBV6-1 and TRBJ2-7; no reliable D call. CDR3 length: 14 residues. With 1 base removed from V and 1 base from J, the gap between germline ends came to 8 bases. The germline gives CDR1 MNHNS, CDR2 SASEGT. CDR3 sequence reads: CASSEGGLSYEQYF. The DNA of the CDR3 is TGTGCCAGCAGTGAAGGAGGTCTGTCCTACGAGCAGTACTTC.

The CDR3 is CASSQDSRGETQYF. For the CDR3, the DNA is TGTGCCAGCAGCCAAGATAGTAGGGGCGAGACCCAGTACTTC. The V call is TRBV14, the J call TRBJ2-5; weak D call: TRBD1 (5 bases). V was pared by 0 bases and J by 5 bases, with 10 bases between. The germline CDR1 and CDR2 sequences are SGHDN and FVKESK. The CDR3 is 14 amino acids.

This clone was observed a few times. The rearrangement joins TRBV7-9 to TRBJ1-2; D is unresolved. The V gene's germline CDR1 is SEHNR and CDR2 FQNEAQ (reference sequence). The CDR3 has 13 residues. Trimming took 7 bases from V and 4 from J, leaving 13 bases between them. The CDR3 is CASTHEESYGYTF. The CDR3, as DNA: TGTGCCAGCACCCATGAGGAGTCCTATGGCTACACCTTC.

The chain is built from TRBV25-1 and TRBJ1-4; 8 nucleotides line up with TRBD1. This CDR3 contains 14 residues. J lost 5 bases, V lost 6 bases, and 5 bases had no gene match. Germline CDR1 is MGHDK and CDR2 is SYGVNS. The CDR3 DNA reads TGTGCCAGCAGCGGGGACAGGACGAATGAAAAACTGTTTTTT. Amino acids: CASSGDRTNEKLFF.

The CDR3 sequence: CASSFLFGTATYGYTF. The DNA of the CDR3 is TGTGCCAGCAGCTTTCTATTCGGGACAGCGACCTATGGCTACACCTTC. This chain links TRBV11-2 with TRBJ1-2, with TRBD1 matching 7 bases. This CDR3 region has 16 residues. After removal of 3 bases from V and 4 bases from J, the junction contained 11 bases not matched to a gene. Germline CDR1 reads SGHAT; CDR2 reads FQNNGV.

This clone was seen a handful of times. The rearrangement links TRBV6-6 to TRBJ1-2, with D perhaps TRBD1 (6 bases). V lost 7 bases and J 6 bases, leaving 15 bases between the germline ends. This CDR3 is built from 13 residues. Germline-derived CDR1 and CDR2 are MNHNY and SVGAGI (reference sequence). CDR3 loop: CASTRDRNNGYTF. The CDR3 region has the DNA TGTGCCAGCACCAGAGACAGGAATAATGGCTACACCTTC.

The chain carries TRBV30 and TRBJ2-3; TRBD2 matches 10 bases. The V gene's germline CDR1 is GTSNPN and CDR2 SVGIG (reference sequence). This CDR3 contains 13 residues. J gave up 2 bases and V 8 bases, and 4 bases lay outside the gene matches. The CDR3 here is CARSGRDTDTQYF. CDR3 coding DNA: TGTGCCCGAAGCGGGAGGGACACAGATACGCAGTATTTT.

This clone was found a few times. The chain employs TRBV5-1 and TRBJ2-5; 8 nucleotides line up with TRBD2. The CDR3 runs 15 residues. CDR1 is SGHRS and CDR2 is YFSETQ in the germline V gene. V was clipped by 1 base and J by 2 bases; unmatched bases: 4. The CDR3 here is CASSLLASGQETQYF. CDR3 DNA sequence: TGCGCCAGCAGCTTGTTGGCTAGCGGGCAAGAGACCCAGTACTTC.

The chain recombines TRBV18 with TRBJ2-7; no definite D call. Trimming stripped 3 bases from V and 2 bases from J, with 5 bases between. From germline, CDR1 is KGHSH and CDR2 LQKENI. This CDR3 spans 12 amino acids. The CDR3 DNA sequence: TGTGCCAGCTCACCGATAGCCTACGAGCAGTACTTC. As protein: CASSPIAYEQYF.

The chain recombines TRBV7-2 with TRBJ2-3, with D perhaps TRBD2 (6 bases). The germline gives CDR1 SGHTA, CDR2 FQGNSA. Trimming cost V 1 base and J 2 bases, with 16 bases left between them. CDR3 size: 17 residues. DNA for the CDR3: TGTGCCAGCAGCTTAGGGTTTCTTGCGGGGCACACAGATACGCAGTATTTT. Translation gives CASSLGFLAGHTDTQYF.